This TCR beta chain was identified in a study of T cells in tumors after PD-1 blockade. About the research overall: Prior checkpoint blockade, systemic immunosuppressant use, or anti-cancer therapy within 4 weeks excluded patients. Patients received pembrolizumab 200 mg every 3 weeks or cemiplimab 350 mg every 2 weeks. Daily vismodegib 150 mg continued in a subset of anti-PD-1-treated patients.

The ends were cut back, 9 bases at V and 2 bases at J, with 17 bases in the middle. The CDR3 consists of 14 residues. Germline CDR1 LGHDT, CDR2 YNNKEL (reference sequence). Study results and caveats: Blood contained about 38% of the tumor's TCR clonotypes.

Remarks on this clone: Antigen unknown.

The data were produced by immunoSEQ multiplex PCR, yet TCRdb's version contains in-frame clones alone and is incomplete. This sample has 30,000 to 35,000 clones, with roughly four fifths found just once. This TCR was sampled from a human donor with basal cell carcinoma. The chain employs TRBV3-1 (or the pseudogene TRBV3-2) and TRBJ2-7; a weak D match, TRBD1 (6 bases). The starting material was PBMCs, obtained after anti-PD-1 treatment. CDR3: CASSKSPGAYEQYF. The CDR3 DNA sequence: TGTGCCAGTAGTAAATCGCCAGGGGCCTACGAGCAGTACTTC.